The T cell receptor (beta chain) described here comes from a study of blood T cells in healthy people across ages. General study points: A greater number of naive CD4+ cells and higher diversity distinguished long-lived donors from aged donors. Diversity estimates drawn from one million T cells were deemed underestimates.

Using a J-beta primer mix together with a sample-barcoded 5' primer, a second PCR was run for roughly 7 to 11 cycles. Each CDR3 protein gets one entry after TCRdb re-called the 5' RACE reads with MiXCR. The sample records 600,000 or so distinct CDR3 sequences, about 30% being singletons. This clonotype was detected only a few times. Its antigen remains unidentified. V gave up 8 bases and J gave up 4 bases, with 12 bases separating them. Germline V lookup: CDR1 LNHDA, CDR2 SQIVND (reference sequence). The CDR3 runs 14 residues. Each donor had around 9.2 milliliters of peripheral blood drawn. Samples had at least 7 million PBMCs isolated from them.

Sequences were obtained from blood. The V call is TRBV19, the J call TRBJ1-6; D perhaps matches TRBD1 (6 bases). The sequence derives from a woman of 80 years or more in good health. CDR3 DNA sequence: TGTGCCAGTTCAGGGGCCCTTTATAATTCACCCCTCCACTTT. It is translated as CASSGALYNSPLHF.